This entry describes one TCR beta chain. Antigen unknown. This sample is part of a study of cytomegalovirus exposure and HLA in healthy donors. Study-wide points: Later work found most CMV-associated TCR beta chains apparently HLA-restricted. CMV antigen specificity was confirmed in vitro for a few CMV-associated chains.

The CDR3 consists of 14 residues. The V end lost 6 bases, the J end lost 8 bases, and 22 bases lay between the germline ends. Germline CDR1 SQVTM, CDR2 ANQGSEA. PCR used 60 Vbeta primers and 13 Jbeta primers. In the study's own analysis: A follow-up analysis tallied tens of millions of unique TCR beta chains, 8.5 million to 14 million shared. Data came from immunoSEQ multiplex PCR; TCRdb stores just in-frame clones and leaves some out. V, J and clone size were drawn from that table, and D and trimming were deduced from the DNA. The profile covers fewer than 90,000 clones, with approximately 78% appearing a single time and about 6.8% taken by the ten largest.

The receptor was derived from a human donor in good health. The specimen sequenced was PBMCs. The V and J genes are TRBV29-1 and TRBJ1-2; TRBD1 might be the D (6 bases). DNA of the CDR3: TGCAGCGTCGAGCCAACCGGGACAATCGGCGGCTACACCTTC. Translation: CSVEPTGTIGGYTF.